The 23 T cell receptor beta chains given below trace back to one sample, sequenced in a study of cytomegalovirus exposure and HLA in healthy donors. Use of 60 Vbeta and 13 Jbeta primers characterized the PCR. Assay: immunoSEQ multiplex PCR; the TCRdb copy retains only in-frame clones and omits some. Of 150,000 to 200,000 clones detected, 82% appear once; the ten largest clones hold about 0.1%. Specimen: PBMCs. Every receptor here comes from a boy aged 2 to 10 in good health and CMV-seronegative.

This rearrangement joins TRBV7-2 to TRBJ2-2; 12 nucleotides agree with TRBD1. V shed 3 bases and J 7 bases; nucleotides not matched to a gene: 9. The germline gives CDR1 SGHTA, CDR2 FQGNSA. The CDR3 contains 17 residues. In DNA form, the CDR3 reads TGTGCCAGCAGCTTTCCCCGGGACAGGGGGCAAAACGGGGAGCTGTTTTTT. As protein: CASSFPRDRGQNGELFF.

The chain combines TRBV7-9 with TRBJ2-3; D gene ambiguous. Trimming left V 3 bases short and J 3 bases short, with 4 bases between. CDR3 length: 12 residues. From germline, CDR1 is SEHNR and CDR2 FQNEAQ (reference sequence). The CDR3 nucleotides are TGTGCCAGCAGCTTTCTGACAGATACGCAGTATTTT. Translation gives CASSFLTDTQYF.

The gene calls are TRBV14 and TRBJ1-2, with 7 bases fitting TRBD1. Per the germline V gene, CDR1 is SGHDN and CDR2 is FVKESK. The junction had 4 bases not matched to a gene; V was cut back by 0 bases and J by 6 bases. This CDR3 has 14 amino acids. As DNA, the CDR3 is TGTGCCAGCAGCCAAGAAACAGGGGTTAATGGCTACACCTTC. It translates to CASSQETGVNGYTF.

This chain links TRBV7-9 with TRBJ1-2, with 10 bases identical to TRBD1. Trimming at V came to 3 bases and at J to 5 bases, leaving 9 bases not matched to a gene. The CDR3 loop spans 16 amino acids. Germline-derived CDR1 and CDR2 are SEHNR and FQNEAQ (reference sequence). CDR3 region: CASSFPDRGYVYGYTF. The CDR3 DNA is TGTGCCAGCAGCTTTCCGGACAGGGGGTACGTTTATGGCTACACCTTC.

The gene calls are TRBV4-3 and TRBJ2-3, with D perhaps TRBD1 (5 bases). This CDR3 is built from 17 residues. V was shortened by 0 bases and J by 0 bases, with 13 bases between the two germline ends. Germline V gene data show CDR1 as LGHNA and CDR2 as YSLEER. CDR3 sequence (DNA): TGCGCCAGCAGCCAAGAGGGGCGGTTGGTTAGCACAGATACGCAGTATTTT. The encoded protein is CASSQEGRLVSTDTQYF.

A few counts support this clone. CDR3 nucleotide sequence: TGTGCCAGCAGTGCGACAGGGGCGGGAAATGAGCAGTTCTTC. It is translated as CASSATGAGNEQFF. The chain carries TRBV27 and TRBJ2-1; 8 nucleotides line up with TRBD1. Germline CDR1 reads MNHEY; CDR2 reads SMNVEV (reference sequence). CDR3 size: 14 residues. The trim removed 5 bases at V and 7 bases at J, leaving 7 bases unmatched.

This chain joins TRBV18 and TRBJ2-7; TRBD2 agrees at 8 bases. This CDR3 spans 17 amino acids. The V gene end was trimmed by 3 bases and the J gene end by 5 bases; junction bases not matched to a gene: 15. Germline-derived CDR1 and CDR2 are KGHSH and LQKENI. The CDR3 protein is CASSPTAGASGYDEQYF. CDR3 DNA: TGTGCCAGCTCACCCACGGCTGGAGCTAGCGGGTATGACGAGCAGTACTTC.

The DNA for the CDR3 is TGCGCCAGCAGCCAAGATAGGGGGCGAGAGACCCAGTACTTC. Its protein is CASSQDRGRETQYF. This chain connects TRBV4-3 to TRBJ2-5; TRBD1 matches at 7 bases. This CDR3 is built from 14 residues. V lost 0 bases and J lost 4; bases outside the gene matches: 2. From germline, CDR1 is LGHNA and CDR2 YSLEER.

This sequence joins TRBV7-2 and TRBJ1-1; D may be TRBD1 (6 bases). From germline, CDR1 is SGHTA and CDR2 FQGNSA. V dropped 4 bases and J dropped 4 bases, with 13 bases sitting between them. The CDR3 has 14 amino acids. The CDR3 region has the DNA TGTGCCAGCAGCTCTTTTACAGGGAGCACTGAAGCTTTCTTT. This codes for CASSSFTGSTEAFF.

This clone has only one observation. This chain uses TRBV27 with TRBJ2-7; D unresolved. V was trimmed by 4 bases and J by 0 bases, leaving 16 bases between them. CDR1 MNHEY and CDR2 SMNVEV come from the germline V gene (reference sequence). This CDR3 spans 16 amino acids. CDR3 bases: TGTGCCAGCAGTTCCCCAACAACGCACCACTCCTACGAGCAGTACTTC. Protein: CASSSPTTHHSYEQYF.

This clone was seen just once. The V gene is TRBV11-2, the J gene TRBJ2-5; 7 bases are shared with TRBD1. There are 16 residues in the CDR3. J lost 4 bases, V lost 2 bases, and 10 bases had no gene match. Germline V gene data show CDR1 as SGHAT and CDR2 as FQNNGV. The CDR3 DNA follows: TGTGCCAGCAGCTTACAGGGGGATCCTCTTGGAGAGACCCAGTACTTC. This codes for CASSLQGDPLGETQYF. Complete variable domain (other parts from reference TRBV11-2 and TRBJ2-5): EAGVAQSPRYKIIEKRQSVAFWCNPISGHATLYWYQQILGQGPKLLIQFQNNGVVDDSQLPKDRFSAERLKGVDSTLKIQPAKLEDSAVYLCASSLQGDPLGETQYFGPGTRLLVL.

The chain combines TRBV5-4 with TRBJ1-3; 7 bases match TRBD1. Germline V gives CDR1 SGHNT, CDR2 YYREEE (reference sequence). The CDR3 is 15 amino acids. The J segment lost 2 bases and the V segment lost 4 bases, leaving 6 bases of the junction unmatched. In nucleotides, the CDR3 is TGTGCCAGCAGCCCGGGACAGCAGACTGGAAACACCATATATTTT. It yields the protein CASSPGQQTGNTIYF.

The chain uses TRBV5-1 and TRBJ2-5, with unresolved D. The CDR3 runs 12 residues. The germline CDR1 and CDR2 sequences are SGHRS and YFSETQ. The V and J ends lost 1 base and 5 bases respectively, with 6 bases between them. In DNA form, the CDR3 reads TGCGCCAGCAGCTTGCCCAGGGAGACCCAGTACTTC. Protein: CASSLPRETQYF.

A few counts support this clone. The CDR3 DNA follows: TGTGCCAGCAGTTACTCGGTCAGTCCGAACACTGAAGCTTTCTTT. Translation: CASSYSVSPNTEAFF. This chain joins TRBV6-5 and TRBJ1-1, with D unresolved. Trimming took 0 bases from V and 1 from J, leaving 9 bases between them. Germline V CDR1 and CDR2: MNHEY, SVGAGI. The CDR3 sequence is 15 residues long.

This chain uses TRBV5-6 with TRBJ2-1, with 8 nucleotides matching TRBD2. Germline loops: CDR1 SGHDT, CDR2 YYEEEE. There are 16 residues in the CDR3. J gave up 4 bases and V 6 bases, and 12 bases lay outside the gene matches. This CDR3 is CASTLGRGGPYNEQFF. CDR3 nucleotides: TGTGCCAGCACCCTTGGTCGGGGGGGGCCTTACAATGAGCAGTTCTTC.

The genes are TRBV15 and TRBJ2-3; 11 bases match TRBD1. J was trimmed by 1 base and V by 3 bases; bases with no gene match: 0. CDR1 is LNHNV and CDR2 is YYDKDF in the germline V gene (reference sequence). The CDR3 is made up of 15 amino acids. Here the CDR3 DNA reads TGTGCCACCAGCAGGGGACAGGGGGGCACAGATACGCAGTATTTT. It encodes CATSRGQGGTDTQYF.

The chain has TRBV4-3 and TRBJ1-1; D is uncertain. Germline values: CDR1 LGHNA, CDR2 YSLEER. The CDR3 loop spans 14 amino acids. Deletions cut 0 bases from V and 2 bases from J, with 7 bases between. CDR3 DNA sequence: TGCGCCAGCAGCCAAGATCCTACCAACACTGAAGCTTTCTTT. As protein: CASSQDPTNTEAFF.

The V gene is TRBV6-1, the J gene TRBJ1-2, with D unclear. Trimming stripped 6 bases from V and 4 bases from J, with 12 bases between. The CDR3 is made up of 13 amino acids. Per the germline V gene, CDR1 is MNHNS and CDR2 is SASEGT. The CDR3 DNA sequence: TGTGCCAGCAGAGATCAGTCGCCCTATGGCTACACCTTC. Translation gives CASRDQSPYGYTF.

The V gene is TRBV18, the J gene TRBJ2-7; D is unclear. This CDR3 comprises 14 residues. Germline loops: CDR1 KGHSH, CDR2 LQKENI. V was pared by 0 bases and J by 4 bases, with 10 bases between. CDR3 sequence reads: CASSPPARGYEQYF. The CDR3 bases are TGTGCCAGCTCACCACCGGCCCGCGGTTACGAGCAGTACTTC.

J is TRBJ2-3 and V is TRBV7-2, with 11 bases that match TRBD1. The CDR3 length is 18 residues. Germline loops: CDR1 SGHTA, CDR2 FQGNSA. Losses at the gene ends were 0 bases for V and 4 bases for J; bases not matched to a gene: 9. The CDR3 DNA reads TGTGCCAGCAGCTTAGCTTATCCGGGACAGGGGGTCGCAGATACGCAGTATTTT. As protein: CASSLAYPGQGVADTQYF. Full variable domain (outside the CDR3, taken from reference TRBV7-2 and TRBJ2-3): GAGVSQSPSNKVTEKGKDVELRCDPISGHTALYWYRQSLGQGLEFLIYFQGNSAPDKSGLPSDRFSAERTGGSVSTLTIQRTQQEDSAVYLCASSLAYPGQGVADTQYFGPGTRLTVL.

The chain couples TRBV4-2 to TRBJ2-3; 8 bases line up with TRBD2. This CDR3 comprises 15 residues. Germline V gene data show CDR1 as LGHNA and CDR2 as YNFKEQ. The V segment lost 3 bases and the J segment 2 bases; nucleotides outside the gene matches: 4. The CDR3 protein is CASSHSGAHTDTQYF. CDR3 nucleotides: TGTGCCAGCAGCCATAGCGGGGCTCACACAGATACGCAGTATTTT.

The J gene is TRBJ1-5, the V gene TRBV7-2, with 8 positions matching TRBD1. Germline CDR1 SGHTA, CDR2 FQGNSA. The CDR3 sequence is 16 residues long. V dropped 2 bases and J dropped 5; count of bases not matched to a gene: 8. The CDR3 region has the DNA TGTGCCAGCAGCTTAAATCAGGGGGCGTTGGATCAGCCCCAGCATTTT. This gives the protein CASSLNQGALDQPQHF.

The rearrangement links TRBV19 to TRBJ1-2; D not resolved. Trimming shortened V by 5 bases and J by 5 bases, and 9 bases separated the two germline ends. Per germline, CDR1 LNHDA and CDR2 SQIVND (reference sequence). CDR3 length: 12 residues. CDR3 sequence reads: CASSSRGYGYTF. CDR3 coding DNA: TGTGCCAGTAGTTCCCGGGGTTATGGCTACACCTTC. The variable domain in full, completed from reference TRBV19 and TRBJ1-2, reads DGGITQSPKYLFRKEGQNVTLSCEQNLNHDAMYWYRQDPGQGLRLIYYSQIVNDFQKGDIAEGYSVSREKKESFPLTVTSAQKNPTAFYLCASSSRGYGYTFGSGTRLTVV.